This T cell receptor (beta chain) was found in a study of blood T cell repertoires in COVID-19. Looking at the study overall: Some COVID-19 samples were acute and others convalescent; all came from the United States, Italy and Spain. Sources were T cells, B-cell-depleted T cells, or PBMCs; the material itself was cDNA or gDNA.

Repertoires were generated with immunoSEQ multiplex PCR, while TCRdb's copy carries only in-frame clones and drops some. The data contain about 71,000 clones, 90% of them singletons. CDR3 size: 13 residues. Germline loops: CDR1 SGHTA, CDR2 FQGNSA. Trimming removed 3 bases at V and 8 bases at J, with 10 bases between. Material: peripheral blood. The TCR was taken from a woman aged 18-35 years with acute or convalescent COVID-19. The chain uses TRBV7-2 and TRBJ1-4; no definite D call. The CDR3 bases are TGTGCCAGCAGCTTCGGGGTTACGGAAAAACTGTTTTTT. It encodes CASSFGVTEKLFF.